This TCR beta chain was obtained from a study of T-cell memory formation after mild COVID-19. Study-wide results and caveats: The second-wave clones peaking on day 37 were not confirmed as SARS-CoV-2-specific. Later expanders leaned CD4+, whereas day 15 to 85 contracting clones were balanced CD4/CD8.

This clonotype was counted only a few times. Its target is not known. Trimming left V 5 bases short and J 8 bases short, with 18 bases between. The CDR3 loop spans 14 amino acids. 5'RACE, which relied on constant-segment primers, yielded TCR alpha and TCR beta cDNA libraries carrying sample barcodes and UMIs. TCRdb analysed the 5' RACE reads with MiXCR anew, one entry per CDR3 protein. The sample lists 250,000 or so distinct CDR3 sequences; 7.5% to 10% were seen once. The clonotype comes from a man younger than 30 who had mild COVID-19 (a few samples of this study predate the infection). Cell type and time point are not known. Sequencing used PBMCs or a T cell subset sorted from them (not recorded which). The V and J genes are TRBV12-3 or TRBV12-4 and TRBJ1-2, with D tentatively TRBD1 (5 bases). CDR3 sequence (DNA): TGTGCCAGCAGTGCTCAGATAGGGGATAGAGGCTACACCTTC. Its protein product is CASSAQIGDRGYTF.